This TCR beta chain comes out of a study of blood T cell repertoires in COVID-19. Study at large: Italy, Spain and the United States were the sources of the convalescent and acute COVID-19 samples. From T cells, B-cell-depleted T cells, or PBMCs came the material, which was cDNA or gDNA.

The assay was immunoSEQ multiplex PCR, and TCRdb's table has in-frame clones only and misses some. The sample carries roughly 250,000 clones, over 80% recorded once. This clonotype was sampled from a woman aged 40 to 50 who had recovered from COVID-19. The sample taken for sequencing was peripheral blood.

Here the CDR3 DNA reads TGTGCCAGCAGCTACCAGGGGGATCAGCCCCAGCATTTT. This gives the protein CASSYQGDQPQHF. This sequence joins TRBV6-5 and TRBJ1-5, with 7 bases aligning to TRBD1. The CDR3 loop spans 13 amino acids. With V trimmed by 6 bases and J by 5 bases, 4 bases remained unmatched. In germline, CDR1 is MNHEY, CDR2 SVGAGI.